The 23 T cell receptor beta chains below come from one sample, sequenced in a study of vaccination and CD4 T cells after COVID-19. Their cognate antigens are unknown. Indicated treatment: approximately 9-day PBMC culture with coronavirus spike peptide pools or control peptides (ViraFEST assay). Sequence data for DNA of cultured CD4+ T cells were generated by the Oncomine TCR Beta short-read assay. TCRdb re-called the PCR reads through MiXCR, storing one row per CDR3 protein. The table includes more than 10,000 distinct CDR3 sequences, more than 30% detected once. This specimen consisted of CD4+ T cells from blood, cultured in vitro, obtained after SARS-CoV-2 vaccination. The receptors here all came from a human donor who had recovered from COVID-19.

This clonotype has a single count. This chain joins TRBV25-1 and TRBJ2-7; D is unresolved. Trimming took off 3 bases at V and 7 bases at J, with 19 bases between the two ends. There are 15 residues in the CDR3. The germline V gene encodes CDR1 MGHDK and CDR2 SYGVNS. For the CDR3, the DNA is TGTGCCAGCAGTGATGCCGCGGTTCCCTACGAGGAGCAGTACTTC. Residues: CASSDAAVPYEEQYF.

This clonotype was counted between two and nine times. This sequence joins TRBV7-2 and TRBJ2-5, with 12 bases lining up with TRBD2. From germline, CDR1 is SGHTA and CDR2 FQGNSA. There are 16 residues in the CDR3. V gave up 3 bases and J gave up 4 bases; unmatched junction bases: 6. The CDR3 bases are TGTGCCAGCAGCTTCCAATGGGGACTAGCGGGAGAGACCCAGTACTTC. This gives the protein CASSFQWGLAGETQYF.

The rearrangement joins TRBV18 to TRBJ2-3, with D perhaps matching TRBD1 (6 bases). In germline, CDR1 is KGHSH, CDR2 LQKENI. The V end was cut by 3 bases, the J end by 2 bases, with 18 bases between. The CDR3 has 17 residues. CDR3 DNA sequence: TGTGCCAGCTCACCTGATATCGGACAGATAAACACAGATACGCAGTATTTT. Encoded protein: CASSPDIGQINTDTQYF.

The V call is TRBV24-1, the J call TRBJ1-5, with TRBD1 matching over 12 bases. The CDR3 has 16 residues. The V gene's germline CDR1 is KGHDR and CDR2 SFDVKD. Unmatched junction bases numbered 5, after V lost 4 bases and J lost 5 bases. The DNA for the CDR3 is TGTGCCACCAGTGACTCCGGGACAGGGGGCTATCAGCCCCAGCATTTT. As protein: CATSDSGTGGYQPQHF.

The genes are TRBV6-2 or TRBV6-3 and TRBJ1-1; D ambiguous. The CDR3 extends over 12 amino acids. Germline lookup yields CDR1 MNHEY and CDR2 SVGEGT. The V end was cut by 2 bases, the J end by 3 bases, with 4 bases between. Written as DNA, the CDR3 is TGTGCCAGCAGTTACGGGGACACTGAAGCTTTCTTT. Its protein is CASSYGDTEAFF.

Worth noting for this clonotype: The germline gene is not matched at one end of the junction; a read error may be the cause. In nucleotides, the CDR3 is TGTGCCAGCAGGGAAGTGCGGGACTGGACTAACACAGATACGCAGTATTTT. Its protein product is CASREVRDWTNTDTQYF. The rearrangement links TRBV6-1 to TRBJ2-3; D might be TRBD2 (6 bases). The CDR3 length is 17 residues. Germline assignment: CDR1 MNHNS and CDR2 SASEGT.

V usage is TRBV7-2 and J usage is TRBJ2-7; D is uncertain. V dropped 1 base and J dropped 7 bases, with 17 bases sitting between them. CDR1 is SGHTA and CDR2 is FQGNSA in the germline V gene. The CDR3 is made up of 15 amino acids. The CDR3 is CASSLVRSLAEEQYF. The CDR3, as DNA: TGTGCCAGCAGCTTAGTTCGCAGTTTGGCCGAGGAGCAGTACTTC.

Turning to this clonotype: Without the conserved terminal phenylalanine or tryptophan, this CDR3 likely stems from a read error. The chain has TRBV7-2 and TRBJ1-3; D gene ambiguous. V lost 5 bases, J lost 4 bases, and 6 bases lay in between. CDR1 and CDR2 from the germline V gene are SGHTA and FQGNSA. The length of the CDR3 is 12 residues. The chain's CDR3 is CASSQTGNTIYL. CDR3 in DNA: TGTGCCAGCAGCCAGACAGGAAACACCATATATCTT.

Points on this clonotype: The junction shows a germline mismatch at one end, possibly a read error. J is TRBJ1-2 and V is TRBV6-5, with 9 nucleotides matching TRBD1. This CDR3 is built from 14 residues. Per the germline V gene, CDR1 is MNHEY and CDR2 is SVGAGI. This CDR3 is CVSSYSDRGDGYTF. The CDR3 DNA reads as TGTGTCAGCAGTTACTCTGACAGGGGGGACGGCTACACCTTC.

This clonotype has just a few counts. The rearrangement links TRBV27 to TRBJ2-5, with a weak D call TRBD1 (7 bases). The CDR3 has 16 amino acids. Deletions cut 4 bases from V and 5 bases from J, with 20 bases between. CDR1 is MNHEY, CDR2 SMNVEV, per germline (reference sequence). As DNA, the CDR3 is TGTGCCAGCAGTTCCAGGGGGGCGGCTGGGGTGGAGACCCAGTACTTC. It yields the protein CASSSRGAAGVETQYF.

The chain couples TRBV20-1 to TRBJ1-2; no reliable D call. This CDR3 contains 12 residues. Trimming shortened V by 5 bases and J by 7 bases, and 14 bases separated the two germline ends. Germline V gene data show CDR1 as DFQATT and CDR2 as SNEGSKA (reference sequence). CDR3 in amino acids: CSADIRLVGYTF. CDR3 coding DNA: TGCAGTGCTGATATCAGGCTGGTTGGCTACACCTTC.

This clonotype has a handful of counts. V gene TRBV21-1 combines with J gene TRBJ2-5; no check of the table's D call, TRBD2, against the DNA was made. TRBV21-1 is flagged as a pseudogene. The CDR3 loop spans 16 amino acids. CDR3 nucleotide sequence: TGTGCCAGCAGCTCCCATCCTAGCGGCCACCAAGAGACCCAGTACTTC. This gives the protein CASSSHPSGHQETQYF.

As DNA, the CDR3 is TGTGCCATCAGTGGACTAGCGGCCTCCAATGAGCAGTTCTTC. Translation: CAISGLAASNEQFF. This chain connects TRBV10-3 to TRBJ2-1; 9 bases match TRBD2. CDR1 ENHRY and CDR2 SYGVKD come from the germline V gene. The junction had 4 bases not matched to a gene; V was cut back by 4 bases and J by 6 bases. CDR3 length equals 14 residues.

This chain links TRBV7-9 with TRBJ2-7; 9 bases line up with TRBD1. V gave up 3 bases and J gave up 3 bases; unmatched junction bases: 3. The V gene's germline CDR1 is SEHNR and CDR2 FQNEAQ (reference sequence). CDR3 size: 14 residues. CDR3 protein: CASSLGQGNYEQYF. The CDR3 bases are TGTGCCAGCAGCTTGGGACAGGGAAACTACGAGCAGTACTTC.

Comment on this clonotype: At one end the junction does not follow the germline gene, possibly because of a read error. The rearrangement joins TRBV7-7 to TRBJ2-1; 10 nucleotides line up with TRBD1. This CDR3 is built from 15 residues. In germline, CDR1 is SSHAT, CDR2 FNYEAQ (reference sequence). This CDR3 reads CASSPGTGVINEQFF. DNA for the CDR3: TGTGCTAGCAGCCCCGGGACAGGGGTGATCAATGAGCAGTTCTTC.

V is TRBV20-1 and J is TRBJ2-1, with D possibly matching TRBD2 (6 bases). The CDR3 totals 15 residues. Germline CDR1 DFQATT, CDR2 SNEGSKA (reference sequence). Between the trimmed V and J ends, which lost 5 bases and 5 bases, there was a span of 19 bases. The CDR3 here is CSAHGGDPFNNEQFF. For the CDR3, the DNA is TGCAGTGCTCACGGAGGGGACCCATTTAACAATGAGCAGTTCTTC.

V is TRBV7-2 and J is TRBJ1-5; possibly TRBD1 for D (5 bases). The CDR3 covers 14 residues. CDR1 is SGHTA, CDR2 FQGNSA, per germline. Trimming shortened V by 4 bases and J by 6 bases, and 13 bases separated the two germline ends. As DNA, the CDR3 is TGTGCCAGCAGCTCATCCAGGGTTTCTCAGCCCCAGCATTTT. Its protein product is CASSSSRVSQPQHF.

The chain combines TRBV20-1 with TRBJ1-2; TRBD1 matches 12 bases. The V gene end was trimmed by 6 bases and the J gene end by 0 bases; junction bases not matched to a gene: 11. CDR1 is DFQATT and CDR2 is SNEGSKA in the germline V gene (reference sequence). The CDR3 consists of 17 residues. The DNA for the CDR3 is TGCAGTGCCTCCTCCCGGGACAGGGGGCCAGCTAACTATGGCTACACCTTC. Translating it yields CSASSRDRGPANYGYTF.

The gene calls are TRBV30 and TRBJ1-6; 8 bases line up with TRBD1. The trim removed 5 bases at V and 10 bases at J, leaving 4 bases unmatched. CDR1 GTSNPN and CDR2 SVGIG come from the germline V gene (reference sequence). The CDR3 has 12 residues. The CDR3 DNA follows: TGTGCCTGGGGACAGGGTGGCTCACCCCTCCACTTT. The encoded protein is CAWGQGGSPLHF. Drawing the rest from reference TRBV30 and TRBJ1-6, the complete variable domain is SQTIHQWPATLVQPVGSPLSLECTVEGTSNPNLYWYRQAAGRGLQLLFYSVGIGQISSEVPQNLSASRPQDRQFILSSKKLLLSDSGFYLCAWGQGGSPLHFGNGTRLTVT.

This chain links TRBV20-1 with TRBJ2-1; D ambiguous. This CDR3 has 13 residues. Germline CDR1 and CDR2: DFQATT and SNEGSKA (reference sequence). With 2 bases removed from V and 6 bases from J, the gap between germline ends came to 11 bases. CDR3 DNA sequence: TGCAGTGCTAGATCGGGTGCCACCAATGAGCAGTTCTTC. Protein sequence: CSARSGATNEQFF.

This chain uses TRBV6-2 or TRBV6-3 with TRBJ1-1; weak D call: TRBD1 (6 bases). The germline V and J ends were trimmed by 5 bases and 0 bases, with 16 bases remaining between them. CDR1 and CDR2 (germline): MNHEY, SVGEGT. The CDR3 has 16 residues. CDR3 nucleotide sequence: TGTGCCAGCAGTCATGTGGGGGGGCCGATGAACACTGAAGCTTTCTTT. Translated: CASSHVGGPMNTEAFF.

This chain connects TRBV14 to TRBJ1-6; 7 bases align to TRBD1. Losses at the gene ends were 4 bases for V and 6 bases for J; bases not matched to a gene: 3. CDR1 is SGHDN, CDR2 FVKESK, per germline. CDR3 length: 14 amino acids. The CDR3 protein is CASSRDRTNSPLHF. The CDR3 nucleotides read TGTGCCAGCAGCCGGGACAGAACTAATTCACCCCTCCACTTT.

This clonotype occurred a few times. This chain's CDR3 is CASSPLSSNQPQHF. CDR3 in DNA: TGTGCCAGCAGTCCATTGAGTAGCAATCAGCCCCAGCATTTT. J is TRBJ1-5 and V is TRBV6-1; D not resolved. The CDR3 runs 14 residues. Germline CDR1 and CDR2: MNHNS and SASEGT. Trimming stripped 5 bases from V and 0 bases from J, with 8 bases between.